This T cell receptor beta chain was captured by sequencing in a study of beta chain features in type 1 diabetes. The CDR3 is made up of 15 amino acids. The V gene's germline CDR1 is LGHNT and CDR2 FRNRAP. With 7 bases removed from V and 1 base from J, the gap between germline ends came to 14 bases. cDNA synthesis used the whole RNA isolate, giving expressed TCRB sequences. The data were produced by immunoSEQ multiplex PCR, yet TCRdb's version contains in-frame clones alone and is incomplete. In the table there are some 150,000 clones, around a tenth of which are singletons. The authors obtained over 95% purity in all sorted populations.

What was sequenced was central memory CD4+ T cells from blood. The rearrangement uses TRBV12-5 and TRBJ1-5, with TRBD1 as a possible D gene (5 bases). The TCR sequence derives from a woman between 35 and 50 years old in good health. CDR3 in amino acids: CASATNGASNQPQHF. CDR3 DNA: TGTGCTAGTGCCACCAATGGGGCCAGCAATCAGCCCCAGCATTTT.